Listed below are T cell receptor beta chains from one sample, sequenced in a study of cytomegalovirus exposure and HLA in healthy donors. Some clones are missing from TCRdb's copy, which holds only in-frame ones; the method was immunoSEQ multiplex PCR. In the table there are over 200,000 clones, about nine tenths of which are singletons. The sequencing input was PBMCs. The receptors shown here come from a woman aged 18-29 years in good health and CMV-seropositive. CDR3s include the opening cysteine and the closing phenylalanine or tryptophan. D genes are given only for firm matches. Clone size is stated in some rows and not others, as once, few, many or a class when expanded.

NA | TRBJ2-3 | TRBV5-6 | NA | 13 | CASSSRGTDTQYF | TGTGCCAGCAGCTCCCGGGGGACAGATACGCAGTATTTT
NA | TRBJ2-5 | TRBV6-6 | NA | 13 | CASSYPREETQYF | TGTGCCAGCAGTTACCCTCGGGAAGAGACCCAGTACTTC
NA | TRBJ1-1 | TRBV27 | NA | 13 | CASSLGGDTEAFF | TGTGCCAGCAGTTTGGGGGGGGACACTGAAGCTTTCTTT
NA | TRBJ2-5 | TRBV10-3 | NA | 9 | CASLETQYF | TGTGCCTCATTGGAGACCCAGTACTTC
TRBD1 | TRBJ2-3 | TRBV6-5 | NA | 14 | CASSSQGSTDTQYF | TGTGCCAGCAGCTCACAGGGGTCCACAGATACGCAGTATTTT
NA | TRBJ2-7 | TRBV27 | once | 15 | CASSLRTRGFYEQYF | TGTGCCAGCAGTTTACGAACCCGAGGTTTCTACGAGCAGTACTTC
TRBD1 | TRBJ2-7 | TRBV28 | NA | 18 | CASSLLLANRDRAYEQYF | TGTGCCAGCAGTTTGCTCCTGGCAAACCGGGACAGAGCCTACGAGCAGTACTTC
NA | TRBJ2-7 | TRBV7-9 | NA | 13 | CASTALSSYEQYF | TGTGCCAGCACTGCACTAAGCTCCTACGAGCAGTACTTC
NA | TRBJ2-7 | TRBV2 | NA | 12 | CASSDGNYEQYF | TGTGCCAGCAGTGACGGGAACTACGAGCAGTACTTC
NA | TRBJ2-1 | TRBV29-1 | NA | 15 | CSGVLSSGRTYEQFF | TGCAGCGGGGTTCTTAGCAGCGGTAGGACCTATGAGCAGTTCTTC
TRBD2 | TRBJ2-1 | TRBV4-1 | NA | 17 | CASSLLPGTSGRNEQFF | TGCGCCAGCAGCCTCCTACCCGGGACTAGCGGGAGAAATGAGCAGTTCTTC
TRBD2 | TRBJ2-1 | TRBV4-1 | NA | 15 | CASSQVTSSYNEQFF | TGCGCCAGCAGCCAAGTGACTAGCAGCTACAATGAGCAGTTCTTC